The clone carrying this T cell receptor (beta chain) has a handful of counts. The CDR3 length is 13 residues. Germline lookup yields CDR1 LGHDT and CDR2 YNNKEL (reference sequence). Germline trimming cut 5 bases from V and 4 bases from J; bases unmatched to any gene: 1. This sample was taken from a study of blood T cell repertoires in COVID-19. Repertoires were generated with immunoSEQ multiplex PCR, while TCRdb's copy carries only in-frame clones and drops some. Of a few hundred thousand clones listed, approximately 80% are singletons. This receptor was identified in a man aged 25 to 40 who had recovered from COVID-19. Specimen: peripheral blood. The chain couples TRBV3-1 (or the pseudogene TRBV3-2) to TRBJ1-1, with 10 bases matching TRBD1. In DNA form, the CDR3 reads TGTGCCAGCAGCTGGACAGGGGGCACTGAAGCTTTCTTT. It translates to CASSWTGGTEAFF.